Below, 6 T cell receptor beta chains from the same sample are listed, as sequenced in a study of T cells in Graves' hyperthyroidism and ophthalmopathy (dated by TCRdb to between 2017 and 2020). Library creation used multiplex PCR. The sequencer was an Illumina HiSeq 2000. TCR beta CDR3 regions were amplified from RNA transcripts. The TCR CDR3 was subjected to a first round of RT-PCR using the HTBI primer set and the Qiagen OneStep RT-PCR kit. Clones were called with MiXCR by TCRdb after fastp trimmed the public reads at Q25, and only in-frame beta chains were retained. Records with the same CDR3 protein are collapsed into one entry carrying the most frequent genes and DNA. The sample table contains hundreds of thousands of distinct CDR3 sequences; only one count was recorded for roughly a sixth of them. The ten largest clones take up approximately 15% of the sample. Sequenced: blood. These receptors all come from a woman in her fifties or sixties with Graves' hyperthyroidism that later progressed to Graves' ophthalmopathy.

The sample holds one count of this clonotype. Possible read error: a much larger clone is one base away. This CDR3 reads CASGRADRLGGGYTF. CDR3 nucleotide sequence: TGTGCCAGCGGCCGAGCGGACAGGCTTGGAGGAGGCTACACCTTC. The chain links TRBV2 to TRBJ1-2; TRBD1 agrees at 7 bases. Germline-derived CDR1 and CDR2 are SNHLY and FYNNEI. This CDR3 is built from 15 residues. Germline trimming cut 8 bases from V and 8 bases from J; bases unmatched to any gene: 17. Variable domain in full (rest from reference TRBV2 and TRBJ1-2): EPEVTQTPSHQVTQMGQEVILRCVPISNHLYFYWYRQILGQKVEFLVSFYNNEISEKSEIFDDQFSVERPDGSNFTLKIRSTKLEDSAMYFCASGRADRLGGGYTFGSGTRLTVV.

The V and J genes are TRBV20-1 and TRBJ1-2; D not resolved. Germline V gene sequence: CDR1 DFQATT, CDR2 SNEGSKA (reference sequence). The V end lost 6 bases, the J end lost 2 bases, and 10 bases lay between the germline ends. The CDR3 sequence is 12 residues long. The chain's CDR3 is CSAMGVNYGYTF. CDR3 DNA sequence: TGCAGTGCCATGGGAGTCAACTATGGCTACACCTTC.

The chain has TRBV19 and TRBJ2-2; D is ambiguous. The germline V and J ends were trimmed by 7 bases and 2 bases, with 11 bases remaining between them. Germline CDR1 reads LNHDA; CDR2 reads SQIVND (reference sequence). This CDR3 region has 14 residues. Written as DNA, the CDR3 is TGTGCCAGTAATTGGTGGGCCAACACCGGGGAGCTGTTTTTT. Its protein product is CASNWWANTGELFF. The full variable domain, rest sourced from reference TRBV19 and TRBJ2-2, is DGGITQSPKYLFRKEGQNVTLSCEQNLNHDAMYWYRQDPGQGLRLIYYSQIVNDFQKGDIAEGYSVSREKKESFPLTVTSAQKNPTAFYLCASNWWANTGELFFGEGSRLTVL.

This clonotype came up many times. CDR3 amino acids: CASSPRGATGELFF. Written as DNA, the CDR3 is TGTGCCAGCAGTCCACGGGGGGCCACCGGGGAGCTGTTTTTT. This chain links TRBV12-3 or TRBV12-4 with TRBJ2-2; TRBD2 is a possible D gene (7 bases). CDR3 size: 14 residues. Trimming left V 5 bases short and J 4 bases short, with 11 bases between.

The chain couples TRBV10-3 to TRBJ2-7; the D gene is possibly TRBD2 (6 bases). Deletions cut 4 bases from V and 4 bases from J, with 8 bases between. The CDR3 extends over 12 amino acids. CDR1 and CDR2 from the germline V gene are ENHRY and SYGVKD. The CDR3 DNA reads TGTGCCATCAGTGTGGAGGGGTACGAGCAGTACTTC. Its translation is CAISVEGYEQYF.

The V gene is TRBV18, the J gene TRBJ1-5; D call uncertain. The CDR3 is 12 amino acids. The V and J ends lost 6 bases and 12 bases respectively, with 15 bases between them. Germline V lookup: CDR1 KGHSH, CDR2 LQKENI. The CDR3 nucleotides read TGTGCCAGCTCTCGCGAGTCGGAGCACCAGCATTTT. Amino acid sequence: CASSRESEHQHF.